The clone carrying this T cell receptor beta chain was seen many times. As yet, its antigen is unknown. The data were obtained in a study of T cells in Graves' hyperthyroidism and ophthalmopathy. The TCR beta CDR3 regions underwent amplification using RNA transcripts as the source. HTBI primers were the set used in a first-round RT-PCR of the TCR CDR3. TCRdb reprocessed the multiplex PCR reads via MiXCR and lists one record per CDR3 protein. The data contain over 500,000 distinct CDR3 sequences, roughly 15% of them seen just once; the ten biggest clones take up over 25%. Study-level points and caveats: The model's output predicted ophthalmopathy at a median of about 6.5 months prior to onset.

The CDR3 is 16 amino acids. The V gene's germline CDR1 is LGHNA and CDR2 YSLEER. Deletions cut 0 bases from V and 1 base from J, with 11 bases between. Enrolled ophthalmopathy patients presented with a Clinical Activity Score of at least 3, a NOSPECS grade of at least 4, and disease duration under 3 months. Isolation of PBMCs was performed on about 10 ml fresh peripheral blood. The rearrangement uses TRBV4-3 and TRBJ2-3, with D possibly matching TRBD1 (7 bases). The material sequenced was blood. The source is a woman aged 30 to 39 with Graves' ophthalmopathy. CDR3 DNA sequence: TGCGCCAGCAGCCAAGACAGGGGGGTAGGCACAGATACGCAGTATTTT. This gives the protein CASSQDRGVGTDTQYF.